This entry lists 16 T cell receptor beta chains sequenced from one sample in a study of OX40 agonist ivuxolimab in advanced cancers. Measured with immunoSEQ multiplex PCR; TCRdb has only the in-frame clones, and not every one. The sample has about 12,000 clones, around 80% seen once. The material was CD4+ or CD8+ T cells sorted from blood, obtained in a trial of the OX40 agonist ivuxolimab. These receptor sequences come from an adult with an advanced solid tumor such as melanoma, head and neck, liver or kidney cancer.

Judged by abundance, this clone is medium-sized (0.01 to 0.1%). The CDR3 loop reads CASSQDTSQAYEQYF. For the CDR3, the DNA is TGCGCCAGCAGCCAAGATACGTCCCAGGCCTACGAGCAGTACTTC. The chain recombines TRBV4-1 with TRBJ2-7, with D unresolved. This CDR3 spans 15 amino acids. Germline CDR1 MGHRA, CDR2 YSYEKL. V dropped 0 bases and J dropped 2 bases, with 11 bases sitting between them.

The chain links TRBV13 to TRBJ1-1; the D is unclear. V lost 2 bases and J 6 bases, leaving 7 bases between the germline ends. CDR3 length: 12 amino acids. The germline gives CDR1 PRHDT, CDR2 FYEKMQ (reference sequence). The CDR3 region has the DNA TGTGCCAGCAGCTTAAATGGGGCTGAAGCTTTCTTT. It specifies CASSLNGAEAFF.

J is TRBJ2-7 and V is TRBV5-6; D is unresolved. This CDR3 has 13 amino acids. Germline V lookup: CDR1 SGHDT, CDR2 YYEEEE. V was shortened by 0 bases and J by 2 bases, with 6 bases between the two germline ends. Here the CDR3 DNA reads TGTGCCAGCAGCTTGGAGGGAACCTACGAGCAGTACTTC. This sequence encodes CASSLEGTYEQYF.

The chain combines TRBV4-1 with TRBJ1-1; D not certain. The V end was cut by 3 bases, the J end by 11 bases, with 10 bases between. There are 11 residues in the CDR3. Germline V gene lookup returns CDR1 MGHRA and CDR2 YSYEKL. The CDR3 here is CASSQSGLAFF. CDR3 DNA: TGCGCCAGCAGCCAGTCCGGGTTGGCTTTCTTT.

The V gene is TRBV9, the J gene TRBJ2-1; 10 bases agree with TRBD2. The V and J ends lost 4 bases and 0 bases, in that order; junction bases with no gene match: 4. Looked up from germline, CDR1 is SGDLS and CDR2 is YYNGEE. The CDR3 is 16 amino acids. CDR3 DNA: TGTGCCAGCAGCCCGCCTAGCGGGAGCTCCTACAATGAGCAGTTCTTC. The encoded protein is CASSPPSGSSYNEQFF.

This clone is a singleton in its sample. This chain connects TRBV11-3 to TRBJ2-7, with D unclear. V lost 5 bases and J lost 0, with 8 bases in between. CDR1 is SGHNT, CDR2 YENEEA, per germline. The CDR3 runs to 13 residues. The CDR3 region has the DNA TGTGCCAGCAGCGACGGTAGCTCCTACGAGCAGTACTTC. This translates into CASSDGSSYEQYF.

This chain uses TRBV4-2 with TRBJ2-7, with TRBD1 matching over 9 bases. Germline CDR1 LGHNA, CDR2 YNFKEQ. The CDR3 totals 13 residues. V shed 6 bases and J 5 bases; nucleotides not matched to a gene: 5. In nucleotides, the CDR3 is TGTGCCAGCAGGACGACAGGGGGAGACGAGCAGTACTTC. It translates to CASRTTGGDEQYF.

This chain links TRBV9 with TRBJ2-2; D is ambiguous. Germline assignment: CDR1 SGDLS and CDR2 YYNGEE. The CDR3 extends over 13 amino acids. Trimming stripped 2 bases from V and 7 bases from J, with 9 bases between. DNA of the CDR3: TGTGCCAGCAGCGTTACTTGGGGCGGGGAGCTGTTTTTT. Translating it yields CASSVTWGGELFF. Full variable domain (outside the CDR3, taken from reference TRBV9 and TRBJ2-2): DSGVTQTPKHLITATGQRVTLRCSPRSGDLSVYWYQQSLDQGLQFLIQYYNGEERAKGNILERFSAQQFPDLHSELNLSSLELGDSALYFCASSVTWGGELFFGEGSRLTVL.

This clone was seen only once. The CDR3 region is CASSLDGWSKETQYF. CDR3 nucleotide sequence: TGTGCCAGCAGCTTAGATGGTTGGTCCAAAGAGACCCAGTACTTC. The chain has TRBV7-8 and TRBJ2-5; D unclear. Per the germline V gene, CDR1 is SGHVS and CDR2 is FQNEAQ. The CDR3 consists of 15 residues. Trimming removed 1 base from V and 3 bases from J, with 12 bases in between. The full variable domain, rest sourced from reference TRBV7-8 and TRBJ2-5, is GAGVSQSPRYKVAKRGQDVALRCDPISGHVSLFWYQQALGQGPEFLTYFQNEAQLDKSGLPSDRFFAERPEGSVSTLKIQRTQQEDSAVYLCASSLDGWSKETQYFGPGTRLLVL.

The DNA for the CDR3 is TGCGCCAGCAGCCAAGATCAGGGGGTCCTCTACGAGCAGTACTTC. Translating it yields CASSQDQGVLYEQYF. J is TRBJ2-7 and V is TRBV4-3; TRBD1 aligns across 7 bases. The CDR3 has 15 residues. V lost 0 bases to trimming and J lost 3 bases; unmatched junction nucleotides: 5. The germline CDR1 and CDR2 sequences are LGHNA and YSLEER.

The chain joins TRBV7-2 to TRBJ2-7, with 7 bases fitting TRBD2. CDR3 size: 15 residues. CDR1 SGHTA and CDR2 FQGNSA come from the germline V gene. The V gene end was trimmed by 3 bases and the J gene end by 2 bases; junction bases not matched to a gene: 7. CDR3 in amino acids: CASSFSAGYPYEQYF. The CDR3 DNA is TGTGCCAGCAGCTTCTCAGCGGGATACCCCTACGAGCAGTACTTC.

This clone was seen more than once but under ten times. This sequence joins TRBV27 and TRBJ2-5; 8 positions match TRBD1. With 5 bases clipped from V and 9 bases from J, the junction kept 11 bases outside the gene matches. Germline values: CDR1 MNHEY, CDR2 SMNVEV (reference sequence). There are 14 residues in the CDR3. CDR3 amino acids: CASSNTAGQGSQYF. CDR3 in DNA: TGTGCCAGCAGTAATACCGCCGGACAGGGTTCCCAGTACTTC.

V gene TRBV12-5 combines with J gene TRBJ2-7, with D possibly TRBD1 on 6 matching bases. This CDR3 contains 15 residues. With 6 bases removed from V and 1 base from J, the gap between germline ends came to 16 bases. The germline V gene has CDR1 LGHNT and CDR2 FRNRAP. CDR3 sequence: CASGNSGTPSYEQYF. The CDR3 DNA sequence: TGTGCTAGTGGGAACTCCGGGACACCTTCCTACGAGCAGTACTTC.

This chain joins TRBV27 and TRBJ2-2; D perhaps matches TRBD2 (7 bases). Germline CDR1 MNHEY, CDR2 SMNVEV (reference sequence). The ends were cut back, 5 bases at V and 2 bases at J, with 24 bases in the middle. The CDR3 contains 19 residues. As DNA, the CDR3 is TGTGCCAGCAGTATAGTAAGGACAGCGGGACCTCTAAACACCGGGGAGCTGTTTTTT. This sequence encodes CASSIVRTAGPLNTGELFF.

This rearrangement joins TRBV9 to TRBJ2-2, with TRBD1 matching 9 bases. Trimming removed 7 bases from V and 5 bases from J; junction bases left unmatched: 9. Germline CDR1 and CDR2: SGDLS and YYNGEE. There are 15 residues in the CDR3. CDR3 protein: CASATGGAGTGELFF. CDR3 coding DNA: TGTGCCAGCGCAACAGGGGGCGCAGGAACCGGGGAGCTGTTTTTT.

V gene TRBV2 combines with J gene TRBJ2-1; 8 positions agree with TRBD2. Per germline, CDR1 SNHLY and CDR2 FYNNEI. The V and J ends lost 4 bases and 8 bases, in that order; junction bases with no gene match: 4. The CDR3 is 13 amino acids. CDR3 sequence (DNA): TGTGCCAGCAGTGCGGGGGGGCAGGATGAGCAGTTCTTC. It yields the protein CASSAGGQDEQFF.